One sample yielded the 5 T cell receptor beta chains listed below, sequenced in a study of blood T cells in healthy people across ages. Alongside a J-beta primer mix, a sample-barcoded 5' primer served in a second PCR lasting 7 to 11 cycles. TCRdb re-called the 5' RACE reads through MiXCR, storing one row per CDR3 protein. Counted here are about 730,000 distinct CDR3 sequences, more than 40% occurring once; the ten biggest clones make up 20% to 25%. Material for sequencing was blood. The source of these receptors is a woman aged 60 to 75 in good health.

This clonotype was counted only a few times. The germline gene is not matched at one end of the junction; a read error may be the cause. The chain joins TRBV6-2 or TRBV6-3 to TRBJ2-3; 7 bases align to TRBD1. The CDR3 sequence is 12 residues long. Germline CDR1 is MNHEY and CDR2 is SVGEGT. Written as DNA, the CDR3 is TGCGGCGTAGGGGGCACAACAGATACGCAGTATTTT. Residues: CGVGGTTDTQYF.

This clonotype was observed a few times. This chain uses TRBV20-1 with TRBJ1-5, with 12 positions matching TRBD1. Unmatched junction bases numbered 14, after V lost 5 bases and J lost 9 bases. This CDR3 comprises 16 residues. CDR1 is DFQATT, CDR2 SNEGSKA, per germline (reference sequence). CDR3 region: CSARDRGHAGHGPQHF. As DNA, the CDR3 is TGCAGTGCTCGGGACAGGGGGCACGCAGGCCATGGGCCCCAGCATTTT.

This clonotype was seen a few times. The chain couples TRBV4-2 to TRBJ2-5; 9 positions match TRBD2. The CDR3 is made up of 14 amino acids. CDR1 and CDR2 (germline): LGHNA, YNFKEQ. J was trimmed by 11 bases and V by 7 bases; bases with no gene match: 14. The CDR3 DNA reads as TGTGCCAGCACTCAGAGTAGCGGGAGAGGTGAGCAGTACTTC. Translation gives CASTQSSGRGEQYF.

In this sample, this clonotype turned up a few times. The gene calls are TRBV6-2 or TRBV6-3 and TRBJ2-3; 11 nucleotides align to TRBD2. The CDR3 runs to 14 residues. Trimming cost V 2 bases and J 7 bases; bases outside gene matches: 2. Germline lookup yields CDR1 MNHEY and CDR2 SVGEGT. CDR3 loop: CASSYETSGNTQYF. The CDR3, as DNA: TGTGCCAGCAGTTACGAGACTAGCGGGAATACGCAGTATTTT.

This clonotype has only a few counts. The CDR3 loop reads CASSLNGPYEQYF. The CDR3 nucleotides read TGTGCCAGCAGCTTAAACGGTCCCTACGAGCAGTACTTC. This chain joins TRBV7-8 and TRBJ2-7; D unclear. CDR3 length: 13 residues. Germline-derived CDR1 and CDR2 are SGHVS and FQNEAQ. Trimming cost V 2 bases and J 2 bases, with 7 bases left between them. Supplemented by reference TRBV7-8 and TRBJ2-7, the full variable domain reads GAGVSQSPRYKVAKRGQDVALRCDPISGHVSLFWYQQALGQGPEFLTYFQNEAQLDKSGLPSDRFFAERPEGSVSTLKIQRTQQEDSAVYLCASSLNGPYEQYFGPGTRLTVT.